These 27 T cell receptor beta chains came from one sample sequenced in a study of control samples from healthy donors and cancer patients. Produced via immunoSEQ multiplex PCR; TCRdb's table is partial and in-frame only. The repertoire includes about 170,000 clones, 80% to 95% of them detected once, and about 4% sits in the top ten. Specimen: blood. These TCRs come from a woman aged 55-69 years in good health.

In DNA form, the CDR3 reads TGTGCCATCAGGACGGACAGGGGGAATTCACCCCTCCACTTT. This codes for CAIRTDRGNSPLHF. This chain joins TRBV10-3 and TRBJ1-6; the match to TRBD1 covers 10 bases. The CDR3 runs to 14 residues. Germline CDR1 and CDR2: ENHRY and SYGVKD. Trimming cost V 6 bases and J 7 bases; bases outside gene matches: 3.

The V and J genes are TRBV7-7 and TRBJ2-5, with a possible D match to TRBD1 (6 bases). Looked up from germline, CDR1 is SSHAT and CDR2 is FNYEAQ (reference sequence). Trimming removed 1 base at V and 3 bases at J, with 12 bases between. This CDR3 spans 15 amino acids. CDR3 region: CASSLGGHTKETQYF. The CDR3 bases are TGTGCCAGCAGCTTAGGGGGACACACTAAAGAGACCCAGTACTTC.

This sequence joins TRBV19 and TRBJ1-4; the match to TRBD1 covers 7 bases. The V gene end was trimmed by 9 bases and the J gene end by 2 bases; junction bases not matched to a gene: 6. CDR3 length: 14 residues. The germline V gene encodes CDR1 LNHDA and CDR2 SQIVND (reference sequence). The CDR3 region is CASTDRATNEKLFF. In DNA, the CDR3 is TGTGCCAGCACCGACAGGGCCACTAATGAAAAACTGTTTTTT.

This clone appeared a single time. The chain is built from TRBV6-5 and TRBJ2-1, with a tentative D call TRBD1 (5 bases). Trimming cost V 6 bases and J 9 bases, with 18 bases left between them. The CDR3 is 14 residues long. Germline loops: CDR1 MNHEY, CDR2 SVGAGI. CDR3 DNA sequence: TGTGCCAGCAGACCCGGACGGATAAGGGGTGAGCAGTTCTTC. Protein: CASRPGRIRGEQFF.

The J gene is TRBJ1-3, the V gene TRBV6-5, with D perhaps matching TRBD1 (5 bases). The V end was cut by 6 bases, the J end by 1 base, with 10 bases between. Looked up from germline, CDR1 is MNHEY and CDR2 is SVGAGI. The CDR3 totals 14 residues. CDR3 sequence reads: CASRGRGSGNTIYF. DNA for the CDR3: TGTGCCAGCAGAGGGAGGGGATCTGGAAACACCATATATTTT.

The chain employs TRBV11-2 and TRBJ1-4; D is uncertain. Per germline, CDR1 SGHAT and CDR2 FQNNGV. The ends were cut back, 5 bases at V and 8 bases at J, with 9 bases in the middle. The CDR3 runs to 12 residues. The CDR3 DNA sequence: TGTGCCAGCAGCCTGCGCCCCGAAAAACTGTTTTTT. Its translation: CASSLRPEKLFF.

The chain recombines TRBV7-2 with TRBJ2-2, with D hard to call. CDR1 is SGHTA and CDR2 is FQGNSA in the germline V gene. V lost 3 bases, J lost 5 bases, and 10 bases lay in between. The CDR3 runs to 14 residues. Here the CDR3 reads CASSFVSRTGELFF. CDR3 sequence (DNA): TGTGCCAGCAGCTTTGTATCTCGTACCGGGGAGCTGTTTTTT.

The chain couples TRBV4-1 to TRBJ2-4; 12 bases agree with TRBD1. The CDR3 consists of 17 residues. Germline V gene data show CDR1 as MGHRA and CDR2 as YSYEKL. V lost 5 bases to trimming and J lost 1 base; unmatched junction nucleotides: 6. This chain's CDR3 is CASSTGTGGWAKNIQYF. For the CDR3, the DNA is TGCGCCAGCAGCACCGGGACAGGGGGCTGGGCCAAAAACATTCAGTACTTC.

The genes are TRBV7-9 and TRBJ1-4; D is unresolved. V gave up 1 base and J gave up 10 bases, with 7 bases separating them. This CDR3 spans 12 amino acids. CDR1 is SEHNR and CDR2 is FQNEAQ in the germline V gene (reference sequence). As DNA, the CDR3 is TGTGCCAGCAGCTTAGAAGGCCGAAAACTGTTTTTT. Its protein is CASSLEGRKLFF.

V gene TRBV7-9 combines with J gene TRBJ2-3; tentative D call: TRBD2 (5 bases). Germline V gene sequence: CDR1 SEHNR, CDR2 FQNEAQ (reference sequence). The CDR3 extends over 15 amino acids. The V end lost 2 bases, the J end lost 2 bases, and 11 bases lay between the germline ends. The CDR3 is CASSLRGGSTDTQYF. CDR3 coding DNA: TGTGCCAGCAGCTTACGTGGCGGGTCCACAGATACGCAGTATTTT.

The table lists this clone with a count of one. The chain combines TRBV23-1 with TRBJ1-1; no clear D. TRBV23-1 is identified as an open reading frame with a role that is uncertain. This CDR3 spans 16 amino acids. The V end lost 0 bases, the J end lost 3 bases, and 14 bases lay between the germline ends. The CDR3 DNA follows: TGCGCCAGCAGTCAATCACCCGGGATCGGGGACACTGAAGCTTTCTTT. This encodes CASSQSPGIGDTEAFF.

This chain joins TRBV5-1 and TRBJ1-1, with D tentatively TRBD1 (5 bases). Trimming took off 0 bases at V and 3 bases at J, with 21 bases between the two ends. The CDR3 loop spans 18 amino acids. CDR1 is SGHRS, CDR2 YFSETQ, per germline. The CDR3 spells CASSLAVFSGTLDTEAFF. The DNA for the CDR3 is TGCGCCAGCAGCTTGGCCGTGTTTTCAGGGACGCTCGACACTGAAGCTTTCTTT.

V gene TRBV12-5 combines with J gene TRBJ2-5; a possible D gene is TRBD1 (5 bases). The V gene lost 3 bases and the J gene lost 7 bases, with 12 bases spanning the gap. CDR3 size: 13 residues. The germline V gene encodes CDR1 LGHNT and CDR2 FRNRAP. The CDR3 loop is CASGFLSTGTQYF. The CDR3 bases are TGTGCTAGTGGTTTCCTATCCACAGGGACCCAGTACTTC.

This chain uses TRBV2 with TRBJ2-7, with 7 bases aligning to TRBD1. J was trimmed by 5 bases and V by 6 bases; bases with no gene match: 10. The V gene's germline CDR1 is SNHLY and CDR2 FYNNEI. The CDR3 runs to 14 residues. CDR3 region: CASRKDRNVDEQYF. The DNA of the CDR3 is TGTGCCAGCAGGAAGGACAGGAACGTGGACGAGCAGTACTTC.

V and J are TRBV19 and TRBJ2-3; 11 nucleotides match TRBD2. The length of the CDR3 is 18 residues. CDR1 is LNHDA and CDR2 is SQIVND in the germline V gene (reference sequence). V was clipped by 7 bases and J by 1 base; unmatched bases: 13. The CDR3 loop is CASTDMGLAGGGTDTQYF. The CDR3, as DNA: TGTGCCAGTACCGACATGGGGCTAGCGGGGGGAGGCACAGATACGCAGTATTTT.

This clone was recorded only once. The chain uses TRBV4-3 and TRBJ1-2; 9 bases map to TRBD1. The CDR3 covers 21 residues. Germline V gene data show CDR1 as LGHNA and CDR2 as YSLEER. V was pared by 1 base and J by 5 bases, with 23 bases of the junction left unmatched. This chain's CDR3 is CASSQGGGSGQGAEYGYGYTF. The CDR3 DNA reads TGCGCCAGCAGCCAAGGCGGGGGGTCGGGACAGGGCGCTGAATACGGTTATGGCTACACCTTC.

V is TRBV5-1 and J is TRBJ2-5; D perhaps matches TRBD2 (5 bases). The CDR3 has 12 residues. Between the trimmed V and J ends, which lost 7 bases and 4 bases, there was a span of 11 bases. The V gene's germline CDR1 is SGHRS and CDR2 YFSETQ. The CDR3 sequence: CASEKEGETQYF. The CDR3 DNA sequence: TGCGCCAGCGAGAAAGAGGGAGAGACCCAGTACTTC.

The chain employs TRBV24-1 and TRBJ1-1; possibly TRBD1 for D (5 bases). The V end was cut by 7 bases, the J end by 4 bases, with 12 bases between. This CDR3 is 13 amino acids long. The germline gives CDR1 KGHDR, CDR2 SFDVKD. CDR3 residues: CATRGVERTEAFF. CDR3 nucleotides: TGTGCCACCAGGGGGGTAGAGCGCACTGAAGCTTTCTTT.

This clone appeared once. The chain links TRBV14 to TRBJ1-2, with D maybe TRBD1 (5 bases). V lost 4 bases and J 4 bases, leaving 10 bases between the germline ends. Germline V lookup: CDR1 SGHDN, CDR2 FVKESK. The CDR3 spans 13 residues. CDR3 nucleotides: TGTGCCAGCAGCCTTATGACAGCCTATGGCTACACCTTC. Residues: CASSLMTAYGYTF.

The genes are TRBV5-1 and TRBJ2-6; 7 bases line up with TRBD1. V trimming: 4 bases; J trimming: 4 bases; junction bases outside the gene matches: 5. Germline lookup yields CDR1 SGHRS and CDR2 YFSETQ. The length of the CDR3 is 15 residues. CDR3 region: CASSLTGAGANVLTF. DNA for the CDR3: TGCGCCAGCAGCCTTACAGGGGCCGGGGCCAACGTCCTGACTTTC.

CDR3 sequence (DNA): TGTGCCAGCAGTGGGCCCCCTATATATAATTCACCCCTCCACTTT. Its protein is CASSGPPIYNSPLHF. The J gene is TRBJ1-6, the V gene TRBV6-4; no clear D. Germline assignment: CDR1 MRHNA and CDR2 SNTAGT. Trimming cost V 4 bases and J 4 bases, with 11 bases left between them. The CDR3 consists of 15 residues.

This sequence joins TRBV27 and TRBJ2-7; D gene unclear. Germline V CDR1 and CDR2: MNHEY, SMNVEV (reference sequence). Deletions cut 0 bases from V and 2 bases from J, with 5 bases between. The CDR3 is 13 residues long. CDR3 sequence (DNA): TGTGCCAGCAGTTTATCACGGACCTACGAGCAGTACTTC. It is translated as CASSLSRTYEQYF.

The table lists this clone with a count of one. V usage is TRBV25-1 and J usage is TRBJ1-3; D gene ambiguous. V lost 4 bases and J lost 5, with 12 bases in between. Germline V gene sequence: CDR1 MGHDK, CDR2 SYGVNS. The CDR3 runs 14 residues. CDR3 DNA: TGTGCCAGCAGTGCTGGGGAATCGAGAAACACCATATATTTT. Its translation is CASSAGESRNTIYF. Combining the CDR3 with reference TRBV25-1 and TRBJ1-3 gives the whole variable domain EADIYQTPRYLVIGTGKKITLECSQTMGHDKMYWYQQDPGMELHLIHYSYGVNSTEKGDLSSESTVSRIRTEHFPLTLESARPSHTSQYLCASSAGESRNTIYFGEGSWLTVV.

This chain's CDR3 is CAWNSYQGKETQYF. CDR3 coding DNA: TGTGCCTGGAACTCCTATCAGGGAAAGGAGACCCAGTACTTC. The rearrangement joins TRBV30 to TRBJ2-5; TRBD1 might be the D (5 bases). Germline assignment: CDR1 GTSNPN and CDR2 SVGIG (reference sequence). The V and J ends lost 4 bases and 5 bases respectively, with 17 bases between them. This CDR3 region has 14 residues. Looking up the rest from reference TRBV30 and TRBJ2-5 gives the full variable domain: SQTIHQWPATLVQPVGSPLSLECTVEGTSNPNLYWYRQAAGRGLQLLFYSVGIGQISSEVPQNLSASRPQDRQFILSSKKLLLSDSGFYLCAWNSYQGKETQYFGPGTRLLVL.

The J gene is TRBJ2-3, the V gene TRBV5-6; D call uncertain. The CDR3 length is 14 residues. The germline V and J ends were trimmed by 1 base and 1 base, with 7 bases remaining between them. The germline V gene has CDR1 SGHDT and CDR2 YYEEEE. CDR3 residues: CASSLKAGTDTQYF. As DNA, the CDR3 is TGTGCCAGCAGCTTGAAGGCAGGCACAGATACGCAGTATTTT.

The V and J genes are TRBV5-1 and TRBJ2-1, with D uncertain. Germline V gene sequence: CDR1 SGHRS, CDR2 YFSETQ. With 1 base removed from V and 2 bases from J, the gap between germline ends came to 10 bases. The CDR3 runs to 15 residues. DNA of the CDR3: TGCGCCAGCAGCTTGACGACCTCGACCTACAATGAGCAGTTCTTC. Its translation is CASSLTTSTYNEQFF.

This chain uses TRBV19 with TRBJ1-4; a weak D match, TRBD1 (6 bases). The CDR3 is 14 residues long. Trimming left V 8 bases short and J 3 bases short, with 13 bases between. Germline V gene lookup returns CDR1 LNHDA and CDR2 SQIVND (reference sequence). The CDR3 sequence: CASEGGAANEKLFF. CDR3 DNA: TGTGCCAGTGAGGGGGGAGCAGCTAATGAAAAACTGTTTTTT. The full variable domain, completed using reference TRBV19 and TRBJ1-4, is DGGITQSPKYLFRKEGQNVTLSCEQNLNHDAMYWYRQDPGQGLRLIYYSQIVNDFQKGDIAEGYSVSREKKESFPLTVTSAQKNPTAFYLCASEGGAANEKLFFGSGTQLSVL.